The 20 T cell receptor beta chains given below trace back to one sample, sequenced in a study of blood T cell repertoires in COVID-19. The table came from immunoSEQ multiplex PCR; TCRdb's copy has only in-frame clones and leaves some out. Of around 270,000 clones in the sample, 65% to 85% are singletons; the top ten hold approximately 1.5%. Material: peripheral blood. The receptors were gathered from a woman in her forties who had recovered from COVID-19.

This clone was seen a few times. This chain uses TRBV29-1 with TRBJ1-1, with TRBD1 matching over 8 bases. The trim removed 5 bases at V and 5 bases at J, leaving 13 bases unmatched. The CDR3 is 15 amino acids. Looked up from germline, CDR1 is SQVTM and CDR2 is ANQGSEA. The CDR3 region is CSVSYRQGQWTEAFF. CDR3 DNA sequence: TGCAGCGTTTCTTACCGACAGGGGCAGTGGACTGAAGCTTTCTTT.

This rearrangement joins TRBV27 to TRBJ1-6; a possible D gene is TRBD1 (6 bases). The V end lost 8 bases, the J end lost 7 bases, and 12 bases lay between the germline ends. The CDR3 length is 13 residues. Germline V gives CDR1 MNHEY, CDR2 SMNVEV (reference sequence). CDR3 bases: TGTGCCAGCTCCTACCAGGGGAATTCACCCCTCCACTTT. It yields the protein CASSYQGNSPLHF.

This clone was seen once. The chain carries TRBV4-1 and TRBJ2-7; TRBD1 agrees at 8 bases. Germline trimming cut 0 bases from V and 5 bases from J; bases unmatched to any gene: 6. Germline loops: CDR1 MGHRA, CDR2 YSYEKL. This CDR3 comprises 15 residues. The CDR3 sequence is CASSQEVSRGHEQYF. CDR3 coding DNA: TGCGCCAGCAGCCAAGAAGTTTCCAGGGGGCACGAGCAGTACTTC.

This chain joins TRBV12-3 or TRBV12-4 and TRBJ1-1; D unresolved. The V and J ends lost 3 bases and 7 bases respectively, with 6 bases between them. The CDR3 sequence is 11 residues long. CDR3 amino acids: CASSFLGEAFF. CDR3 DNA: TGTGCCAGCAGTTTTCTAGGTGAAGCTTTCTTT.

The chain couples TRBV5-1 to TRBJ2-3; D call uncertain. Trimming pared 0 bases from V and 0 bases from J, leaving 2 bases between. The germline V gene encodes CDR1 SGHRS and CDR2 YFSETQ. The CDR3 is 13 residues long. The DNA for the CDR3 is TGCGCCAGCAGCTTGGTAAGCACAGATACGCAGTATTTT. Residues: CASSLVSTDTQYF.

The V call is TRBV2, the J call TRBJ1-2, with D possibly matching TRBD1 (6 bases). Trimming pared 0 bases from V and 6 bases from J, leaving 11 bases between. The CDR3 has 14 residues. Looked up from germline, CDR1 is SNHLY and CDR2 is FYNNEI. The CDR3 protein is CASSEAGGADGYTF. Written as DNA, the CDR3 is TGTGCCAGCAGTGAAGCGGGGGGGGCAGATGGCTACACCTTC.

The genes are TRBV5-1 and TRBJ2-3, with TRBD1 matching 7 bases. Per germline, CDR1 SGHRS and CDR2 YFSETQ. This CDR3 spans 14 amino acids. With 3 bases clipped from V and 4 bases from J, the junction kept 5 bases outside the gene matches. In nucleotides, the CDR3 is TGCGCCAGCAGCTGGGACAGATTCCCAGATACGCAGTATTTT. It encodes CASSWDRFPDTQYF.

The rearrangement links TRBV9 to TRBJ2-3, with 10 positions matching TRBD2. The germline CDR1 and CDR2 sequences are SGDLS and YYNGEE. Trimming cost V 4 bases and J 2 bases; bases outside gene matches: 4. The CDR3 has 15 amino acids. The CDR3 DNA reads as TGTGCCAGCAGCCCTCTAGCGGGGGACACAGATACGCAGTATTTT. It translates to CASSPLAGDTDTQYF.

The J gene is TRBJ2-1, the V gene TRBV5-1; D is perhaps TRBD1 (6 bases). From germline, CDR1 is SGHRS and CDR2 YFSETQ. The CDR3 has 15 amino acids. The V end lost 0 bases, the J end lost 9 bases, and 16 bases lay between the germline ends. This chain's CDR3 is CASSLADLGASEQFF. CDR3 nucleotide sequence: TGCGCCAGCAGCTTGGCTGATCTGGGGGCGTCTGAGCAGTTCTTC.

V usage is TRBV11-3 and J usage is TRBJ1-2, with 8 bases fitting TRBD1. This CDR3 contains 15 residues. Germline CDR1 SGHNT, CDR2 YENEEA. The V segment lost 4 bases and the J segment 8 bases; nucleotides outside the gene matches: 12. CDR3 region: CASSSTRTGTGGYTF. DNA for the CDR3: TGTGCCAGCAGCTCGACACGGACAGGGACGGGGGGCTACACCTTC.

V and J are TRBV24-1 and TRBJ1-2; 10 bases map to TRBD1. Germline loops: CDR1 KGHDR, CDR2 SFDVKD. The CDR3 covers 14 residues. The chain's CDR3 is CAFAGRDRGYGYTF. The CDR3 DNA sequence: TGTGCGTTCGCAGGGCGGGACAGGGGCTATGGCTACACCTTC.

V usage is TRBV5-1 and J usage is TRBJ2-7, with 10 bases matching TRBD2. The V segment lost 0 bases and the J segment 5 bases; nucleotides outside the gene matches: 11. This CDR3 region has 17 residues. Per germline, CDR1 SGHRS and CDR2 YFSETQ. The CDR3 loop reads CASSLAGLARAVNEQYF. CDR3 coding DNA: TGCGCCAGCAGCTTGGCGGGACTAGCGCGGGCGGTGAACGAGCAGTACTTC.

The V call is TRBV27, the J call TRBJ2-5; 14 nucleotides match TRBD2. V was clipped by 6 bases and J by 0 bases; unmatched bases: 12. The germline V gene encodes CDR1 MNHEY and CDR2 SMNVEV (reference sequence). This CDR3 contains 19 residues. The CDR3 spells CASSSYRTSGGRYQETQYF. The CDR3 DNA follows: TGTGCCAGCAGCTCTTACCGGACTAGCGGGGGGCGGTACCAAGAGACCCAGTACTTC.

The chain has TRBV2 and TRBJ2-5; D gene unclear. Trimming pared 10 bases from V and 1 base from J, leaving 16 bases between. Germline loops: CDR1 SNHLY, CDR2 FYNNEI. The CDR3 contains 14 residues. The CDR3 DNA sequence: TGTGCCAATACCCGGGTGACCAGCCAAGAGACCCAGTACTTC. It yields the protein CANTRVTSQETQYF.

The rearrangement joins TRBV3-1 (or the pseudogene TRBV3-2) to TRBJ1-1, with D perhaps matching TRBD1 (5 bases). The ends were cut back, 5 bases at V and 4 bases at J, with 14 bases in the middle. Germline V CDR1 and CDR2: LGHDT, YNNKEL (reference sequence). The CDR3 is 14 amino acids. The CDR3 is CASSFPGGATEAFF. The CDR3 DNA sequence: TGTGCCAGCAGCTTCCCCGGAGGGGCCACTGAAGCTTTCTTT.

This sequence joins TRBV6-5 and TRBJ1-1; a possible D gene is TRBD1 (6 bases). Trimming took 6 bases from V and 1 from J, leaving 9 bases between them. CDR1 and CDR2 from the germline V gene are MNHEY and SVGAGI. The CDR3 extends over 13 amino acids. The CDR3 DNA follows: TGTGCCAGCAGCATACAGGGGAACACTGAAGCTTTCTTT. It encodes CASSIQGNTEAFF.

V and J are TRBV29-1 and TRBJ1-1; 7 bases are a match to TRBD1. CDR1 is SQVTM and CDR2 is ANQGSEA in the germline V gene. The V gene end was trimmed by 7 bases and the J gene end by 5 bases; junction bases not matched to a gene: 10. The CDR3 length is 13 residues. The CDR3 nucleotides are TGCAGCGCGAACAGACAGGGAGGTACTGAAGCTTTCTTT. As protein: CSANRQGGTEAFF.

This chain connects TRBV3-1 (or the pseudogene TRBV3-2) to TRBJ2-5, with TRBD1 as a possible D gene (5 bases). This CDR3 contains 14 residues. V gave up 1 base and J gave up 6 bases, with 12 bases separating them. Per the germline V gene, CDR1 is LGHDT and CDR2 is YNNKEL (reference sequence). The CDR3 coding sequence is TGTGCCAGCAGCCAAGGGTTCAGACAGAAGACCCAGTACTTC. Encoded protein: CASSQGFRQKTQYF.

V is TRBV3-1 (or the pseudogene TRBV3-2) and J is TRBJ1-5; D unclear. V was clipped by 2 bases and J by 3 bases, with 5 bases between them. The CDR3 length is 13 residues. Germline values: CDR1 LGHDT, CDR2 YNNKEL (reference sequence). The CDR3 coding sequence is TGTGCCAGCAGCCAAAACATCAATCAGCCCCAGCATTTT. Translation: CASSQNINQPQHF.

The gene calls are TRBV5-1 and TRBJ1-4; D possibly corresponds to TRBD1 (5 bases). This CDR3 is built from 14 residues. V was cut by 5 bases and J by 7 bases, with 15 bases left in between. Germline CDR1 and CDR2: SGHRS and YFSETQ. CDR3 DNA sequence: TGCGCCAGCAGATTCGGGGGAGATAGTGAAAAACTGTTTTTT. Its translation: CASRFGGDSEKLFF.